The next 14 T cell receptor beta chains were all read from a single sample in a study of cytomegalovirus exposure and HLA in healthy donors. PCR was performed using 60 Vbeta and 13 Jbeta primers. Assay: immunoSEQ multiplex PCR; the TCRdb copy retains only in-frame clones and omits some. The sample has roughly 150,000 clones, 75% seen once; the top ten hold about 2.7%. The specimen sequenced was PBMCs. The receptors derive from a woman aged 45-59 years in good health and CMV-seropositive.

In DNA, the CDR3 is TGTGCCACCAGCAGATCCGGGACAGGGGGCAGGAATGAGCAGTTCTTC. Amino acid sequence: CATSRSGTGGRNEQFF. The rearrangement uses TRBV15 and TRBJ2-1, with 12 bases matching TRBD1. The CDR3 is 16 amino acids. The junction had 6 bases not matched to a gene; V was cut back by 2 bases and J by 7 bases. CDR1 and CDR2 from the germline V gene are LNHNV and YYDKDF (reference sequence).

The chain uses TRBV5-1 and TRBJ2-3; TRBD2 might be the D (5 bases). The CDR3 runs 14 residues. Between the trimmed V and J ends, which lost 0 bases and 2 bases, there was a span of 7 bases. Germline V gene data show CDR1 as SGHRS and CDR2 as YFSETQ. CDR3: CASSLEDFTDTQYF. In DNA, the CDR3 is TGCGCCAGCAGCTTGGAGGACTTCACAGATACGCAGTATTTT.

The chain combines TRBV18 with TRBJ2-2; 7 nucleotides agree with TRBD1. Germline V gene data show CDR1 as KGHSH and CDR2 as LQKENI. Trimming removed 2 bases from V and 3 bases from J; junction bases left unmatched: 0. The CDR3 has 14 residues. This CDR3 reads CASSPGTDTGELFF. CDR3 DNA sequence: TGTGCCAGCTCACCAGGGACAGACACCGGGGAGCTGTTTTTT.

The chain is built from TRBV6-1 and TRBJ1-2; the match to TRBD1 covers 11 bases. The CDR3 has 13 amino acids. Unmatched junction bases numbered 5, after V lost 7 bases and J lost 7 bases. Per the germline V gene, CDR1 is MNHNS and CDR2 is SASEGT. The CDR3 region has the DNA TGTGCCAGCACGCCCGGGACAGGGGGTGGCTACACCTTC. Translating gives CASTPGTGGGYTF.

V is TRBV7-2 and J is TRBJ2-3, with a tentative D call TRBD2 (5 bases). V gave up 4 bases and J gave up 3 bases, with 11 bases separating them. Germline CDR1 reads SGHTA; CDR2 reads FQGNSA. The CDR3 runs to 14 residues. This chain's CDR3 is CASSSGEGTDTQYF. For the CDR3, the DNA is TGTGCCAGCAGCTCCGGGGAAGGGACAGATACGCAGTATTTT.

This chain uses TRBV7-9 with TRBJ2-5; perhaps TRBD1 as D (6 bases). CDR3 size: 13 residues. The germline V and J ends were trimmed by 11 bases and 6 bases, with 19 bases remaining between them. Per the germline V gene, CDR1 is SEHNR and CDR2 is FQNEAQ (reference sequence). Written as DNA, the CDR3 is TGTGCCGCGCGATATGAGGGGGAAAAGACCCAGTACTTC. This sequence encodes CAARYEGEKTQYF.

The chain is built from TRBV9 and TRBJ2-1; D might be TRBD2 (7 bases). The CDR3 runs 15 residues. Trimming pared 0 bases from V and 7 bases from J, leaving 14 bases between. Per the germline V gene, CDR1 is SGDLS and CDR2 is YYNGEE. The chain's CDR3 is CASSVVGGGQNEQFF. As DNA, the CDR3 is TGTGCCAGCAGCGTAGTGGGGGGGGGCCAGAATGAGCAGTTCTTC.

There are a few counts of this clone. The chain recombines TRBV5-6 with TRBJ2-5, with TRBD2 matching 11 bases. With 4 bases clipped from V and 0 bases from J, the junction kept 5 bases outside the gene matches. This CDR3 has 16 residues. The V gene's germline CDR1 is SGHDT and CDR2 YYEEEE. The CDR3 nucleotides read TGTGCCAGCAGCGTACCGGGACTAGCGGACCAAGAGACCCAGTACTTC. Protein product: CASSVPGLADQETQYF.

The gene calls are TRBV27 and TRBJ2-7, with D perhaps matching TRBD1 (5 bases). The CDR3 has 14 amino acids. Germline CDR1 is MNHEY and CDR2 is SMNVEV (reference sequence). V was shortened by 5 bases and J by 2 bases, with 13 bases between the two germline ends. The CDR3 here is CASSTRQTAYEQYF. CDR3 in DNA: TGTGCCAGCAGTACCCGACAGACGGCCTACGAGCAGTACTTC.

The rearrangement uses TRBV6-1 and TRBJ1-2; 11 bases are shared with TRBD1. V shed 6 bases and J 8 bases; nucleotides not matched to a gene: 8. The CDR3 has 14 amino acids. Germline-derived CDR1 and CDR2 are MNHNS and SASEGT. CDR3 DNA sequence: TGTGCCAGCAGAGCCGGGACAGGGGGGCTGGGCTACACCTTC. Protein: CASRAGTGGLGYTF.

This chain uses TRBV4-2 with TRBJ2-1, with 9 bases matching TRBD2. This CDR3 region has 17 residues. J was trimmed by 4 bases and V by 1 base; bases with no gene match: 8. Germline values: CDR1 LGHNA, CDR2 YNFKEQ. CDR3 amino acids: CASSQAGTSSPYNEQFF. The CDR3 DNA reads TGTGCCAGCAGCCAAGCGGGGACTAGCAGCCCTTACAATGAGCAGTTCTTC.

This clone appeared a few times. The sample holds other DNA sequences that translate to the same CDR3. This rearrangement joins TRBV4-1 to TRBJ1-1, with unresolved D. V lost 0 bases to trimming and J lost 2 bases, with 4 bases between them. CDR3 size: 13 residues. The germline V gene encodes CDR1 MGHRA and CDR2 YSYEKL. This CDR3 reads CASSQDINTEAFF. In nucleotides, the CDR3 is TGCGCCAGCAGCCAAGACATCAACACTGAAGCTTTCTTT.

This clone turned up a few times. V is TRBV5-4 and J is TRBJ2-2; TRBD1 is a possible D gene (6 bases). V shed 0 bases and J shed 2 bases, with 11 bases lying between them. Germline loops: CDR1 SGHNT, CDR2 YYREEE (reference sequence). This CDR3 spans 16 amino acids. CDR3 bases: TGTGCCAGCAGCTTGGGGGGGCGGACTAACACCGGGGAGCTGTTTTTT. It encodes CASSLGGRTNTGELFF.

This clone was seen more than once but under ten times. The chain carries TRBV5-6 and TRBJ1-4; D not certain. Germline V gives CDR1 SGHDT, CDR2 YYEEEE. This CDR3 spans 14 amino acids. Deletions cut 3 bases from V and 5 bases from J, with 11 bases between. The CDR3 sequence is CASSSRALNEKLFF. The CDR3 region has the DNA TGTGCCAGCAGCTCTCGTGCGCTGAATGAAAAACTGTTTTTT.